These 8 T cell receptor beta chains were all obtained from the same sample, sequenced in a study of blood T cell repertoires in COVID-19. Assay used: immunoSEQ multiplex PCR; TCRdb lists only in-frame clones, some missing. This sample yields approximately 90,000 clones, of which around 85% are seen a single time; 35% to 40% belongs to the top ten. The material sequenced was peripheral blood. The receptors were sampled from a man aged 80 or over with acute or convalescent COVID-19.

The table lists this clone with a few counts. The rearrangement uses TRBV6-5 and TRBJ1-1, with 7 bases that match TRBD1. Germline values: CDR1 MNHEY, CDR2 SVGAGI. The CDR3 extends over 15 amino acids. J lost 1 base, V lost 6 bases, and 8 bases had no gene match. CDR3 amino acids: CASRTDWTGNTEAFF. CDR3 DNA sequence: TGTGCCAGCAGAACCGATTGGACAGGGAACACTGAAGCTTTCTTT.

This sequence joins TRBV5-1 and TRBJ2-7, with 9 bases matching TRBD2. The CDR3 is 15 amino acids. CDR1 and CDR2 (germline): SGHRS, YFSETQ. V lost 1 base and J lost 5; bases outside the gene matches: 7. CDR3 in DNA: TGCGCCAGCAGCTTGATCCTAGCGGGAAACAACGAGCAGTACTTC. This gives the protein CASSLILAGNNEQYF.

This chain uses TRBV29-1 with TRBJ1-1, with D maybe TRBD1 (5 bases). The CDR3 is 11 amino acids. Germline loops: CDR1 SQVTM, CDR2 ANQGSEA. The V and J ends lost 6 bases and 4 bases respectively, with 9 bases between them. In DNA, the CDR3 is TGCAGCGTAAGGGGTGGCACTGAAGCTTTCTTT. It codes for CSVRGGTEAFF.

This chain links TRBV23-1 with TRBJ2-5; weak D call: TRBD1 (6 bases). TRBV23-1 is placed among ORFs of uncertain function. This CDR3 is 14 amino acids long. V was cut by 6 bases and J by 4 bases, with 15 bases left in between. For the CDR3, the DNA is TGCGCCAGCAGACACACCTTCAGGGGAGAGACCCAGTACTTC. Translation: CASRHTFRGETQYF.

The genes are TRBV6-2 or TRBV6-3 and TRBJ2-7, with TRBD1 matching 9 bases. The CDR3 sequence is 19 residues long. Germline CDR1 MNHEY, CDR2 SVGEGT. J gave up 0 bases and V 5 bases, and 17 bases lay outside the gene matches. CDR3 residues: CASSIQPRRQGGSSYEQYF. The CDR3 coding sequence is TGTGCCAGCAGTATACAACCACGTAGACAGGGGGGGAGCTCCTACGAGCAGTACTTC.

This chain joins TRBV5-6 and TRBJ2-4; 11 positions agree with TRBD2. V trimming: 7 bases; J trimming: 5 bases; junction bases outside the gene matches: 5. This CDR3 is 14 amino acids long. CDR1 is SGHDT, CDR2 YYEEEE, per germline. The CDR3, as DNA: TGTGCCAGCCGATTAGCGGGAGGGGAAAACATTCAGTACTTC. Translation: CASRLAGGENIQYF. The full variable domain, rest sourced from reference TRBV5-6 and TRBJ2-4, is DAGVTQSPTHLIKTRGQQVTLRCSPKSGHDTVSWYQQALGQGPQFIFQYYEEEERQRGNFPDRFSGHQFPNYSSELNVNALLLGDSALYLCASRLAGGENIQYFGAGTRLSVL.

In DNA, the CDR3 is TGTGCCACCAGCAGAGAACAGCGGGAGGGCCGCGCCGGGGAGCTGTTTTTT. It specifies CATSREQREGRAGELFF. V is TRBV15 and J is TRBJ2-2; 10 nucleotides match TRBD2. V trimming: 0 bases; J trimming: 6 bases; junction bases outside the gene matches: 7. The CDR3 contains 17 residues. The germline gives CDR1 LNHNV, CDR2 YYDKDF (reference sequence).

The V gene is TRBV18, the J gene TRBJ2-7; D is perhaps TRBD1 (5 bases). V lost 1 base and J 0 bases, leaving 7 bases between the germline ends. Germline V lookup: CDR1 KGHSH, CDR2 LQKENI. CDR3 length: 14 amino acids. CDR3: CASSPQTDSYEQYF. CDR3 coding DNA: TGTGCCAGCTCACCACAGACAGACTCCTACGAGCAGTACTTC.